A single sample is the source of the 17 T cell receptor beta chains below, sequenced in a study of long-term antiretroviral therapy in people with HIV. The assay, immunoSEQ v3.0, was run at survey level. The method was immunoSEQ multiplex PCR; TCRdb's version includes in-frame clones alone and lacks a portion of them. Among roughly 35,000 clones listed, approximately 85% were seen once. Sequenced here: unsorted PBMCs, sampled about 3.4 years after starting antiretroviral therapy. These TCRs come from a man younger than 30 with HIV.

V is TRBV4-1 and J is TRBJ1-4; 7 bases line up with TRBD1. This CDR3 is built from 13 residues. Trimming took 8 bases from V and 7 from J; bases not matched to a gene: 7. Per the germline V gene, CDR1 is MGHRA and CDR2 is YSYEKL. Here the CDR3 reads CASEGARSEKLFF. In DNA form, the CDR3 reads TGCGCCAGCGAGGGGGCGCGTTCTGAAAAACTGTTTTTT.

This rearrangement joins TRBV10-1 to TRBJ2-3; no clear D. Trimming took off 5 bases at V and 5 bases at J, with 11 bases between the two ends. The CDR3 length is 13 residues. Germline V gives CDR1 WNHNN, CDR2 SYGVQD (reference sequence). CDR3 DNA sequence: TGCGCCAGCAGTCTCGAATTGGAAGATACGCAGTATTTT. As protein: CASSLELEDTQYF.

J is TRBJ2-1 and V is TRBV4-1, with D possibly being TRBD1 or TRBD2 (5 bases each). The V gene's germline CDR1 is MGHRA and CDR2 YSYEKL. The CDR3 is 18 residues long. V gave up 1 base and J gave up 1 base, with 17 bases separating them. Written as DNA, the CDR3 is TGCGCCAGCAGCCAAGGAACCCCCGGGACCGAATCCTACAATGAGCAGTTCTTC. Translation: CASSQGTPGTESYNEQFF.

This clone was observed a few times. The chain is built from TRBV7-9 and TRBJ2-1, with 14 bases lining up with TRBD2. This CDR3 is 16 amino acids long. J was trimmed by 4 bases and V by 5 bases; bases with no gene match: 4. Germline assignment: CDR1 SEHNR and CDR2 FQNEAQ (reference sequence). CDR3 bases: TGTGCCAGCAGCGCGACTAGCGGGGGGGCATACAATGAGCAGTTCTTC. Its protein product is CASSATSGGAYNEQFF.

This clone was picked up one time. V and J are TRBV10-1 and TRBJ1-1; D gene unclear. Germline CDR1 WNHNN, CDR2 SYGVQD (reference sequence). This CDR3 spans 12 amino acids. Trimming left V 2 bases short and J 11 bases short, with 12 bases between. CDR3 in amino acids: CASSEQHAAAFF. In DNA form, the CDR3 reads TGCGCCAGCAGTGAGCAGCACGCGGCCGCTTTCTTT.

V usage is TRBV4-1 and J usage is TRBJ2-1; 8 bases match TRBD2. CDR1 and CDR2 from the germline V gene are MGHRA and YSYEKL. This CDR3 spans 16 amino acids. Losses at the gene ends were 0 bases for V and 7 bases for J; bases not matched to a gene: 8. In DNA form, the CDR3 reads TGCGCCAGCAGCCAAGATGAAGCGGGAGAAGGAAATGAGCAGTTCTTC. This encodes CASSQDEAGEGNEQFF.

The chain couples TRBV5-6 to TRBJ2-7; D may be TRBD1 (6 bases). Trimming left V 4 bases short and J 6 bases short, with 11 bases between. This CDR3 is 12 amino acids long. The germline gives CDR1 SGHDT, CDR2 YYEEEE. CDR3 DNA: TGTGCCAGCAGCCCCGACAGGTTCGAGCAGTACTTC. Amino acid sequence: CASSPDRFEQYF.

The chain employs TRBV5-1 and TRBJ2-7; TRBD1 matches 7 bases. Germline V gives CDR1 SGHRS, CDR2 YFSETQ. This CDR3 region has 15 residues. V was clipped by 0 bases and J by 2 bases; unmatched bases: 5. CDR3 protein: CASSLEGTDTYEQYF. In DNA, the CDR3 is TGCGCCAGCAGCTTGGAGGGGACAGACACCTACGAGCAGTACTTC.

The gene calls are TRBV27 and TRBJ2-3; TRBD2 matches 13 bases. V gave up 6 bases and J gave up 7 bases; unmatched junction bases: 13. Germline CDR1 MNHEY, CDR2 SMNVEV (reference sequence). CDR3 length equals 17 residues. The CDR3, as DNA: TGTGCCAGCAGCCCGTACGAACTAGCGGGGGGGCGTAATACGCAGTATTTT. It translates to CASSPYELAGGRNTQYF.

This clone was counted once. The V gene is TRBV4-2, the J gene TRBJ1-1, with 11 bases matching TRBD1. Germline V gene sequence: CDR1 LGHNA, CDR2 YNFKEQ. The ends lost 2 bases at V and 2 bases at J; junction bases unmatched: 10. The CDR3 has 18 amino acids. The CDR3 DNA follows: TGTGCCAGCAGCCAATCCGGGACAGGGGGACGTATAAACACTGAAGCTTTCTTT. Protein sequence: CASSQSGTGGRINTEAFF.

The V and J genes are TRBV2 and TRBJ1-1; D is perhaps TRBD1 (5 bases). The CDR3 runs 15 residues. V shed 6 bases and J shed 5 bases, with 19 bases lying between them. Germline CDR1 and CDR2: SNHLY and FYNNEI. The CDR3 nucleotides are TGTGCCAGCAGGGACCTCCCGGGGGAGGGGACTGAAGCTTTCTTT. Amino acids: CASRDLPGEGTEAFF.

This chain uses TRBV5-6 with TRBJ2-4; tentatively, D is TRBD2 (6 bases). Trimming shortened V by 4 bases and J by 0 bases, and 14 bases separated the two germline ends. This CDR3 is 16 amino acids long. Germline V lookup: CDR1 SGHDT, CDR2 YYEEEE. The CDR3 loop reads CASSVWRGLAKNIQYF. In DNA, the CDR3 is TGTGCCAGCAGCGTCTGGCGGGGACTAGCCAAAAACATTCAGTACTTC.

This chain links TRBV5-6 with TRBJ2-1, with D hard to call. CDR1 and CDR2 from the germline V gene are SGHDT and YYEEEE. V lost 2 bases to trimming and J lost 8 bases, with 5 bases between them. This CDR3 has 11 residues. The CDR3 sequence is CASSFGYEQFF. For the CDR3, the DNA is TGTGCCAGCAGCTTCGGTTATGAGCAGTTCTTC.

CDR3 protein: CASSSIGGAYEQYF. The CDR3 bases are TGTGCCAGCAGCTCCATCGGGGGAGCCTACGAGCAGTACTTC. The chain links TRBV7-6 to TRBJ2-7, with D perhaps matching TRBD2 (6 bases). Germline values: CDR1 SGHVS, CDR2 FNYEAQ. Trimming shortened V by 4 bases and J by 2 bases, and 12 bases separated the two germline ends. The CDR3 length is 14 residues.

The chain links TRBV5-6 to TRBJ1-3; D unresolved. Trimming removed 4 bases from V and 0 bases from J, with 14 bases in between. CDR1 and CDR2 from the germline V gene are SGHDT and YYEEEE. This CDR3 has 16 residues. As DNA, the CDR3 is TGTGCCAGCAGCCCCGGCGGAGAAAGCTCTGGAAACACCATATATTTT. As protein: CASSPGGESSGNTIYF.

This clone appeared once. The chain joins TRBV6-6 to TRBJ1-2; 7 nucleotides line up with TRBD1. The CDR3 totals 14 residues. V lost 4 bases and J lost 2; bases outside the gene matches: 4. CDR1 and CDR2 from the germline V gene are MNHNY and SVGAGI (reference sequence). CDR3 sequence (DNA): TGTGCCAGCAGTTCCCAGACAGGGAACTATGGCTACACCTTC. Protein sequence: CASSSQTGNYGYTF.

This chain uses TRBV7-8 with TRBJ1-5, with D possibly matching TRBD1 (5 bases). The CDR3 spans 16 residues. Germline values: CDR1 SGHVS, CDR2 FQNEAQ. V lost 5 bases and J 1 base, leaving 15 bases between the germline ends. The chain's CDR3 is CASSPGHPVSNQPQHF. The CDR3 bases are TGTGCCAGCAGCCCAGGACACCCGGTAAGCAATCAGCCCCAGCATTTT. Complete variable domain (other parts from reference TRBV7-8 and TRBJ1-5): GAGVSQSPRYKVAKRGQDVALRCDPISGHVSLFWYQQALGQGPEFLTYFQNEAQLDKSGLPSDRFFAERPEGSVSTLKIQRTQQEDSAVYLCASSPGHPVSNQPQHFGDGTRLSIL.